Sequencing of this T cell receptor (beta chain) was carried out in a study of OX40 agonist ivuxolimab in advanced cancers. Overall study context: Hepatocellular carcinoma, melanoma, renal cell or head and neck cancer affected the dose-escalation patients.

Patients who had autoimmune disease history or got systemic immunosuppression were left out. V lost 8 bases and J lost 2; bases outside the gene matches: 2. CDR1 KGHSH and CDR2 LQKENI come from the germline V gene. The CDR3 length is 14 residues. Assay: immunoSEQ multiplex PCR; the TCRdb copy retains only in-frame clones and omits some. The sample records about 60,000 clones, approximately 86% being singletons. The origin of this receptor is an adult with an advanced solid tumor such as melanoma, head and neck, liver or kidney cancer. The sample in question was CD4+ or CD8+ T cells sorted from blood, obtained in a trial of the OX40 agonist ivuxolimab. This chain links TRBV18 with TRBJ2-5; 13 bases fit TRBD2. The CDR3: CASPGLAGQETQYF. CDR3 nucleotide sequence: TGTGCCAGCCCGGGACTAGCGGGACAAGAGACCCAGTACTTC.